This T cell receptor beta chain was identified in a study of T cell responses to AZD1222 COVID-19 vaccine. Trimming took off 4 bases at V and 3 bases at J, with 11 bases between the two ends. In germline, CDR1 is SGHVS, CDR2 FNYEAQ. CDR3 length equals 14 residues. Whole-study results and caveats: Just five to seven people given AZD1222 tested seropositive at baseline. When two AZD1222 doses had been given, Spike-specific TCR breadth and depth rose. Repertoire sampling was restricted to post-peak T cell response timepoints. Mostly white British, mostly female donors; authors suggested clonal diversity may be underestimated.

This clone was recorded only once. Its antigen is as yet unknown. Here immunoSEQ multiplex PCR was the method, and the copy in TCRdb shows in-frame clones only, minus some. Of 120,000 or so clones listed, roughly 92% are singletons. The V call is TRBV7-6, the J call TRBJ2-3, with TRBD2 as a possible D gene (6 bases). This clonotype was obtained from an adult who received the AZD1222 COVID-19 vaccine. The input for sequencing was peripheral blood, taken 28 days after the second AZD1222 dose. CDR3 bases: TGTGCCAGCAGCTCCGGGACTGCTACAGATACGCAGTATTTT. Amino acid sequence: CASSSGTATDTQYF.